The next 18 T cell receptor beta chains were all read from a single sample in a study of blood T cells in healthy people across ages. Primers used in a second PCR of roughly 6 to 12 cycles were a sample-barcoded 5' primer and a J-beta primer mix. TCRdb reprocessed the 5' RACE reads via MiXCR and lists one record per CDR3 protein. Of approximately 800,000 distinct CDR3 sequences in the sample, around half were seen once. Sequenced sample: blood. Receptor source: a man older than 75 in good health.

This chain uses TRBV28 with TRBJ2-7, with 9 bases aligning to TRBD1. V dropped 8 bases and J dropped 12; count of bases not matched to a gene: 20. The germline gives CDR1 MDHEN, CDR2 SYDVKM. The CDR3 runs 15 residues. The CDR3: CASFPSGTGKSSVYF. The CDR3, as DNA: TGTGCCAGCTTTCCGTCCGGGACAGGGAAAAGTTCGGTGTACTTC. The complete variable domain, with remaining parts taken from reference TRBV28 and TRBJ2-7, reads DVKVTQSSRYLVKRTGEKVFLECVQDMDHENMFWYRQDPGLGLRLIYFSYDVKMKEKGDIPEGYSVSREKKERFSLILESASTNQTSMYLCASFPSGTGKSSVYFGPGTRLTVT.

Concerning this clonotype: The junction does not match germline at one end; this may be a read error. This sequence joins TRBV5-1 and TRBJ2-1; 8 positions agree with TRBD2. This CDR3 comprises 15 residues. The germline V gene has CDR1 SGHRS and CDR2 YFSETQ. The CDR3 loop reads CAGSFDSGVYNEQFF. The CDR3 nucleotides are TGCGCCGGCAGCTTCGATAGCGGGGTTTACAATGAGCAGTTCTTC.

This sequence joins TRBV6-1 and TRBJ2-7; 10 bases agree with TRBD1. The CDR3 extends over 14 amino acids. Germline trimming cut 6 bases from V and 3 bases from J; bases unmatched to any gene: 5. Germline V gene sequence: CDR1 MNHNS, CDR2 SASEGT. CDR3 in DNA: TGTGCCAGCAGCGCCGGGACAGGGGTCTACGAGCAGTACTTC. This encodes CASSAGTGVYEQYF.

Only a few counts were recorded for this clonotype. CDR3 region: CASSIRGGGPTYEQYF. The DNA of the CDR3 is TGTGCCAGCAGCATTAGAGGAGGGGGCCCCACCTACGAGCAGTACTTC. V is TRBV7-2 and J is TRBJ2-7; TRBD1 might be the D (7 bases). CDR3 length: 16 amino acids. Between the trimmed V and J ends, which lost 5 bases and 2 bases, there was a span of 19 bases. Per the germline V gene, CDR1 is SGHTA and CDR2 is FQGNSA.

The chain employs TRBV9 and TRBJ2-3; the D gene is possibly TRBD2 (6 bases). This CDR3 has 16 residues. The V gene lost 4 bases and the J gene lost 2 bases, with 17 bases spanning the gap. CDR1 and CDR2 from the germline V gene are SGDLS and YYNGEE. DNA for the CDR3: TGTGCCAGCAGCCCGGGAGCCACTACTATCACAGATACGCAGTATTTT. Translated, it gives CASSPGATTITDTQYF.

Notes on this clonotype: The CDR3 does not end in the conserved phenylalanine or tryptophan, so this is likely a read error. This chain uses TRBV27 with TRBJ2-7; D may be TRBD1 or TRBD2 (5 bases each). Trimming shortened V by 3 bases and J by 6 bases, and 15 bases separated the two germline ends. Germline CDR1 reads MNHEY; CDR2 reads SMNVEV (reference sequence). This CDR3 region has 14 residues. CDR3 protein: CASSFTGTATEQYL. CDR3 DNA: TGTGCCAGCAGTTTCACCGGGACGGCTACCGAGCAGTACCTC.

The gene calls are TRBV9 and TRBJ2-7, with D perhaps given as TRBD1 or TRBD2 (6 bases each). Judging by the DNA end, TRBJ2-5 fits better; the J call may be wrong. This CDR3 region has 13 residues. Per germline, CDR1 SGDLS and CDR2 YYNGEE. The CDR3 bases are TGTGCCAGCAGCGTAGTTGGAGGGGGGACCCAGTACTTC. This sequence encodes CASSVVGGGTQYF.

This rearrangement joins TRBV6-2 or TRBV6-3 to TRBJ2-2; 10 positions agree with TRBD2. The CDR3 sequence is 15 residues long. V dropped 2 bases and J dropped 7; count of bases not matched to a gene: 4. CDR1 and CDR2 from the germline V gene are MNHEY and SVGEGT. The CDR3 reads CASSYGTSVGGELFF. CDR3 nucleotides: TGTGCCAGCAGTTACGGGACTAGCGTCGGCGGGGAGCTGTTTTTT.

The chain has TRBV4-2 and TRBJ1-2; 10 nucleotides line up with TRBD1. Looked up from germline, CDR1 is LGHNA and CDR2 is YNFKEQ. The CDR3 is made up of 17 amino acids. Germline trimming cut 1 base from V and 4 bases from J; bases unmatched to any gene: 9. The CDR3 region is CASSQGDGTGDSYGYTF. The CDR3, as DNA: TGTGCCAGCAGCCAAGGAGACGGGACAGGGGATTCCTATGGCTACACCTTC.

The chain has TRBV20-1 and TRBJ2-7; TRBD1 might be the D (6 bases). Germline CDR1 reads DFQATT; CDR2 reads SNEGSKA (reference sequence). The CDR3 covers 15 residues. With 3 bases removed from V and 0 bases from J, the gap between germline ends came to 15 bases. The CDR3 nucleotides read TGCAGTGCTAGCTCCATTGCGGACAGCTCCTACGAGCAGTACTTC. Its translation: CSASSIADSSYEQYF.

V usage is TRBV10-3 and J usage is TRBJ1-2, with 8 bases fitting TRBD1. The J segment lost 3 bases and the V segment lost 4 bases, leaving 10 bases of the junction unmatched. This CDR3 spans 16 amino acids. CDR1 ENHRY and CDR2 SYGVKD come from the germline V gene. CDR3 protein: CAISAPRQGIDYGYTF. In DNA, the CDR3 is TGTGCCATCAGTGCCCCCCGACAGGGGATCGACTATGGCTACACCTTC.

The gene calls are TRBV28 and TRBJ2-3; 7 positions agree with TRBD2. V trimming: 6 bases; J trimming: 5 bases; junction bases outside the gene matches: 14. Germline V CDR1 and CDR2: MDHEN, SYDVKM. This CDR3 region has 16 residues. The CDR3 DNA sequence: TGTGCCAGCAGCGCAGGCGGGAGTAGGCCCGGAGATACGCAGTATTTT. Translated, it gives CASSAGGSRPGDTQYF.

This chain uses TRBV10-3 with TRBJ1-1; the D gene is possibly TRBD1 (6 bases). Looked up from germline, CDR1 is ENHRY and CDR2 is SYGVKD. V lost 4 bases and J 2 bases, leaving 8 bases between the germline ends. The length of the CDR3 is 13 residues. The CDR3 nucleotides are TGTGCCATCAGTGGACAGGTAAACACTGAAGCTTTCTTT. Its protein product is CAISGQVNTEAFF.

This clonotype was counted once. The J gene is TRBJ2-7, the V gene TRBV27, with TRBD2 identical over 11 bases. The CDR3 has 20 amino acids. Germline-derived CDR1 and CDR2 are MNHEY and SMNVEV (reference sequence). Trimming at V came to 2 bases and at J to 3 bases, leaving 18 bases not matched to a gene. The CDR3 nucleotides are TGTGCCAGCAGTTTAGGGCCTATAGGACTAGCGGGTGTTCCGGGCTACGAGCAGTACTTC. Amino acid sequence: CASSLGPIGLAGVPGYEQYF.

CDR3 residues: CSARGRENQPQHF. The CDR3 DNA follows: TGCAGTGCTAGAGGCAGGGAGAATCAGCCCCAGCATTTT. The chain couples TRBV20-1 to TRBJ1-5; a possible D gene is TRBD1 (5 bases). The CDR3 covers 13 residues. V was shortened by 1 base and J by 4 bases, with 8 bases between the two germline ends. CDR1 and CDR2 (germline): DFQATT, SNEGSKA (reference sequence).

This clonotype came up once. The rearrangement uses TRBV5-1 and TRBJ1-6; unclear D gene. Trimming cost V 2 bases and J 5 bases, with 11 bases left between them. The V gene's germline CDR1 is SGHRS and CDR2 YFSETQ. The CDR3 sequence is 15 residues long. CDR3 sequence (DNA): TGCGCCAGCAGCTTAGGCGGCGAACATAATTCACCCCTCCACTTT. Its protein product is CASSLGGEHNSPLHF. Supplemented by reference TRBV5-1 and TRBJ1-6, the full variable domain reads KAGVTQTPRYLIKTRGQQVTLSCSPISGHRSVSWYQQTPGQGLQFLFEYFSETQRNKGNFPGRFSGRQFSNSRSEMNVSTLELGDSALYLCASSLGGEHNSPLHFGNGTRLTVT.

The chain recombines TRBV20-1 with TRBJ2-7; a possible D gene is TRBD1 (5 bases). Trimming removed 5 bases from V and 7 bases from J, with 21 bases in between. CDR3 length: 14 amino acids. The germline gives CDR1 DFQATT, CDR2 SNEGSKA (reference sequence). As DNA, the CDR3 is TGCAGTGCTGCGATCCTAGGGGCGACCTTGGAGCAGTACTTC. It specifies CSAAILGATLEQYF.

The chain links TRBV12-3 or TRBV12-4 to TRBJ2-7, with a possible D match to TRBD1 (5 bases). The length of the CDR3 is 13 residues. Between the trimmed V and J ends, which lost 6 bases and 7 bases, there was a span of 16 bases. The CDR3 reads CASRSAGWDEQYF. CDR3 sequence (DNA): TGTGCCAGCAGGAGTGCAGGGTGGGATGAGCAGTACTTC.